This T cell receptor (beta chain) was found in a study of shared clonotypes between healthy human individuals. The germline CDR1 and CDR2 sequences are KGHSH and LQKENI. There are 15 residues in the CDR3. V was clipped by 3 bases and J by 7 bases; unmatched bases: 7. Libraries were prepared by immunoSEQ multiplex PCR; TCRdb keeps only in-frame clonotypes and omits some of them. The sample gives about 330,000 clones, roughly 70% of which show up once; around 10% is in the top ten. The chain employs TRBV18 and TRBJ2-1; 9 bases match TRBD2. Sequencing was carried out using memory CD4+ T cells sorted from blood. The subset: CD45RA-negative fraction. This clonotype originated in a young man in good health. The CDR3 nucleotides read TGTGCCAGCTCACCTCTAGCGGGAACTGGGAATGAGCAGTTCTTC. This codes for CASSPLAGTGNEQFF. The variable domain in full, completed from reference TRBV18 and TRBJ2-1, reads NAGVMQNPRHLVRRRGQEARLRCSPMKGHSHVYWYRQLPEEGLKFMVYLQKENIIDESGMPKERFSAEFPKEGPSILRIQQVVRGDSAAYFCASSPLAGTGNEQFFGPGTRLTVL.